This T cell receptor (beta chain) was sequenced during a study of CD8 T cells in ankylosing spondylitis (dated by TCRdb to about 2017). For the wider study: To find TCR variants linked to disease, the study profiled T cell receptor beta repertoires in ankylosing spondylitis patients and healthy donors. Peripheral blood samples were taken, and synovial fluid was additionally collected from ankylosing spondylitis patients. The full study cohort was made up of approximately 24 ankylosing spondylitis patients and 108 healthy donors. Overall results and qualifications from the work: A TCR beta motif made up of several highly homologous amino acid variants appeared to be characteristic of blood from ankylosing spondylitis patients. In peripheral blood, the disease-linked clones were found at relatively low frequencies and had a CD8+ phenotype. The disease-linked clones were reported as significantly enriched in matched synovial fluid samples from ankylosing spondylitis patients. Some motif variants were previously reported in synovial fluid and blood of reactive arthritis patients, suggesting common disease-initiation mechanisms.

TCRdb lists the instrument as Illumina HiSeq 2500. Quantitative 5'-RACE with molecular barcodes was the method used to prepare the TCR beta libraries. On the authors' methods: Disease-linked TCR variants were identified with a new computational method built on a probabilistic model of VDJ rearrangement. TCRdb trimmed the raw reads at Q25, called clones with MiXCR and kept productive beta chains. Here each entry gathers all rows of one CDR3 protein and keeps the most common genes and DNA. Clone size and V and J calls follow TCRdb, not the original study. For this sample there are 250,000 to 350,000 distinct CDR3 sequences; around 20% appear just once. The ten largest clonotypes hold under 4% of the sample. This clonotype was detected a few times. The clone's antigen remains unknown. Per-nucleotide qualities are absent, and no much larger clonotype sits a single base away. The receptor comes from a female donor with ankylosing spondylitis or in good health (not recorded which). Input material: blood, either unsorted or a sorted T cell fraction (not recorded which).

In nucleotides, the sequence is TGTGCCAGCAGTTACCCCCAGCCCCAGCATTTT. Translated, it gives CASSYPQPQHF. The sequence links TRBV6-2 or TRBV6-3 to TRBJ1-5, with no confident D gene call. V loses 2 bases, J loses 7 bases, and the germline ends lie 3 bases apart. Spanning cysteine to phenylalanine, the CDR3 consists of 11 amino acids. Of the read, only the CDR3 DNA is kept; its 33 bases are in frame from base 1. Reading the germline V gene gives CDR1 MNHEY and CDR2 SVGEGT.